Below, 27 T cell receptor beta chains from the same sample are listed, as sequenced in a study of blood T cell repertoires in COVID-19. TCRdb keeps only in-frame clones here, not all; method: immunoSEQ multiplex PCR. The repertoire consists of 90,000 to 150,000 clones, with about 91% occurring once and the leading ten covering approximately 0.81%. Sequenced: peripheral blood. Receptor source: a woman between 45 and 65 years old with active or convalescent COVID-19.

The gene calls are TRBV7-8 and TRBJ2-3; TRBD2 matches 9 bases. This CDR3 contains 17 residues. After removal of 1 base from V and 6 bases from J, the junction contained 11 bases not matched to a gene. Germline V CDR1 and CDR2: SGHVS, FQNEAQ. DNA for the CDR3: TGTGCCAGCAGCTTAGGGGTGGTAGCGGGAGTGAAGGATACGCAGTATTTT. It is translated as CASSLGVVAGVKDTQYF.

This chain connects TRBV9 to TRBJ2-3; TRBD2 is a possible D gene (5 bases). Germline assignment: CDR1 SGDLS and CDR2 YYNGEE. The CDR3 is 13 residues long. V shed 3 bases and J shed 3 bases, with 8 bases lying between them. CDR3 sequence reads: CASSEVATDTQYF. CDR3 DNA: TGTGCCAGCAGCGAAGTAGCGACAGATACGCAGTATTTT.

The chain links TRBV11-2 to TRBJ2-1; 10 bases are shared with TRBD2. This CDR3 is built from 17 residues. V was pared by 5 bases and J by 2 bases, with 9 bases of the junction left unmatched. Germline V CDR1 and CDR2: SGHAT, FQNNGV. The CDR3 region is CASSRGGAGGTYNEQFF. For the CDR3, the DNA is TGTGCCAGCAGCCGGGGGGGAGCGGGAGGGACCTACAATGAGCAGTTCTTC.

The chain has TRBV18 and TRBJ1-5; D perhaps matches TRBD1 (6 bases). Between the trimmed V and J ends, which lost 3 bases and 8 bases, there was a span of 17 bases. Germline lookup yields CDR1 KGHSH and CDR2 LQKENI. This CDR3 has 15 amino acids. The DNA for the CDR3 is TGTGCCAGCTCACCTAACTCGAGGGGGTATGAGCCCCAGCATTTT. This sequence encodes CASSPNSRGYEPQHF.

V gene TRBV7-3 combines with J gene TRBJ2-2, with TRBD1 matching 7 bases. Per germline, CDR1 SGHTA and CDR2 FQGTGA. There are 16 residues in the CDR3. V lost 6 bases and J lost 6; bases outside the gene matches: 13. Here the CDR3 DNA reads TGTGCCAGCAGTCCTAAAACAGGGGCGAGGGCCGGGGAGCTGTTTTTT. It translates to CASSPKTGARAGELFF.

The rearrangement links TRBV5-5 to TRBJ2-7; 10 bases are a match to TRBD1. CDR3 length: 16 residues. Unmatched junction bases numbered 10, after V lost 5 bases and J lost 2 bases. CDR1 SGHKS and CDR2 YYEKEE come from the germline V gene (reference sequence). The CDR3 region is CASRQNTGTGAYEQYF. DNA for the CDR3: TGTGCCAGCAGACAAAATACCGGGACAGGGGCCTACGAGCAGTACTTC.

The chain joins TRBV28 to TRBJ2-7; 8 bases fit TRBD1. The V segment lost 5 bases and the J segment 2 bases; nucleotides outside the gene matches: 2. Germline-derived CDR1 and CDR2 are MDHEN and SYDVKM. CDR3 length: 13 amino acids. CDR3: CASSPGGPYEQYF. For the CDR3, the DNA is TGTGCCAGCAGTCCAGGGGGCCCCTACGAGCAGTACTTC.

CDR3 residues: CASSSSGRSYNEQFF. As DNA, the CDR3 is TGTGCCAGCAGCTCCAGCGGGAGATCCTACAATGAGCAGTTCTTC. V gene TRBV7-9 combines with J gene TRBJ2-1; 8 bases align to TRBD2. V was pared by 4 bases and J by 1 base, with 3 bases of the junction left unmatched. The CDR3 spans 15 residues. Germline V gene lookup returns CDR1 SEHNR and CDR2 FQNEAQ (reference sequence). The complete variable domain, with remaining parts taken from reference TRBV7-9 and TRBJ2-1, reads DTGVSQNPRHKITKRGQNVTFRCDPISEHNRLYWYRQTLGQGPEFLTYFQNEAQLEKSRLLSDRFSAERPKGSFSTLEIQRTEQGDSAMYLCASSSSGRSYNEQFFGPGTRLTVL.

This chain uses TRBV28 with TRBJ2-1; TRBD2 matches at 9 bases. The CDR3 spans 17 residues. Germline CDR1 is MDHEN and CDR2 is SYDVKM. V lost 3 bases, J lost 0 bases, and 6 bases stayed unmatched. The CDR3 coding sequence is TGTGCCAGCAGTTTCCCTAGCGGGACCCACTCCTACAATGAGCAGTTCTTC. This codes for CASSFPSGTHSYNEQFF.

The J gene is TRBJ2-3, the V gene TRBV11-1; possible D gene TRBD1, 5 bases. The V gene lost 5 bases and the J gene lost 3 bases, with 12 bases spanning the gap. Germline CDR1 SGHAT, CDR2 FQDESV (reference sequence). The CDR3 is 14 residues long. For the CDR3, the DNA is TGTGCCAGCAGCCTATCAGGGTGGACAGATACGCAGTATTTT. It is translated as CASSLSGWTDTQYF. Supplemented by reference TRBV11-1 and TRBJ2-3, the full variable domain reads EAEVAQSPRYKITEKSQAVAFWCDPISGHATLYWYRQILGQGPELLVQFQDESVVDDSQLPKDRFSAERLKGVDSTLKIQPAELGDSAMYLCASSLSGWTDTQYFGPGTRLTVL.

The chain combines TRBV27 with TRBJ2-3; 8 bases are shared with TRBD1. Unmatched junction bases numbered 13, after V lost 5 bases and J lost 3 bases. This CDR3 is built from 17 residues. CDR1 and CDR2 from the germline V gene are MNHEY and SMNVEV (reference sequence). The CDR3 DNA sequence: TGTGCCAGCAGTACCTGGGGGAACAGGGGGTGGACAGATACGCAGTATTTT. It encodes CASSTWGNRGWTDTQYF.

V is TRBV19 and J is TRBJ2-2, with 8 bases matching TRBD1. The CDR3 totals 14 residues. Germline lookup yields CDR1 LNHDA and CDR2 SQIVND (reference sequence). With 4 bases clipped from V and 6 bases from J, the junction kept 4 bases outside the gene matches. The CDR3 DNA reads as TGTGCCAGTAGTAGGTGGGACAGGCCCGGGGAGCTGTTTTTT. It codes for CASSRWDRPGELFF.

V is TRBV27 and J is TRBJ2-5; 8 bases map to TRBD1. This CDR3 is 14 amino acids long. The trim removed 5 bases at V and 5 bases at J, leaving 7 bases unmatched. Per germline, CDR1 MNHEY and CDR2 SMNVEV (reference sequence). CDR3 sequence: CASSRQGRRETQYF. The CDR3 region has the DNA TGTGCCAGCAGTAGACAGGGGAGACGGGAGACCCAGTACTTC.

The chain combines TRBV5-4 with TRBJ1-6; D unresolved. The CDR3 is made up of 14 amino acids. Germline V gene sequence: CDR1 SGHNT, CDR2 YYREEE (reference sequence). V lost 1 base and J 5 bases, leaving 7 bases between the germline ends. CDR3 region: CASSLSGNNSPLHF. CDR3 bases: TGTGCCAGCAGCTTGTCTGGCAATAATTCACCCCTCCACTTT.

The chain combines TRBV2 with TRBJ2-6, with unresolved D. V lost 3 bases to trimming and J lost 0 bases, with 15 bases between them. The V gene's germline CDR1 is SNHLY and CDR2 FYNNEI. The length of the CDR3 is 18 residues. Here the CDR3 reads CASSDMSFYSSGANVLTF. Here the CDR3 DNA reads TGTGCCAGCAGTGACATGAGTTTTTACTCCTCTGGGGCCAACGTCCTGACTTTC.

This clone occurred a few times. The gene calls are TRBV5-4 and TRBJ2-1, with D possibly being TRBD1 (6 bases). The V gene lost 4 bases and the J gene lost 0 bases, with 11 bases spanning the gap. The germline V gene encodes CDR1 SGHNT and CDR2 YYREEE (reference sequence). CDR3 length equals 15 residues. The DNA for the CDR3 is TGTGCCAGCAGCCGTACAGGGAGCTCCTACAATGAGCAGTTCTTC. It encodes CASSRTGSSYNEQFF. The full variable domain, in which reference TRBV5-4 and TRBJ2-1 provide the parts outside the CDR3, is ETGVTQSPTHLIKTRGQQVTLRCSSQSGHNTVSWYQQALGQGPQFIFQYYREEENGRGNFPPRFSGLQFPNYSSELNVNALELDDSALYLCASSRTGSSYNEQFFGPGTRLTVL.

V usage is TRBV19 and J usage is TRBJ2-1, with TRBD2 matching 12 bases. V trimming: 6 bases; J trimming: 2 bases; junction bases outside the gene matches: 2. Germline V gene data show CDR1 as LNHDA and CDR2 as SQIVND (reference sequence). CDR3 size: 15 residues. The CDR3 reads CASSSSGRAYNEQFF. The CDR3 DNA reads as TGTGCCAGTAGCTCTAGCGGGAGGGCCTACAATGAGCAGTTCTTC.

The rearrangement links TRBV5-5 to TRBJ2-6, with unresolved D. V gave up 6 bases and J gave up 0 bases, with 16 bases separating them. Germline V gene data show CDR1 as SGHKS and CDR2 as YYEKEE (reference sequence). CDR3 size: 17 residues. In DNA, the CDR3 is TGTGCCAGCACCTGGTCCCCGGGTACCTCTGGGGCCAACGTCCTGACTTTC. It codes for CASTWSPGTSGANVLTF.

J is TRBJ2-1 and V is TRBV11-3, with a possible D match to TRBD2 (6 bases). CDR1 SGHNT and CDR2 YENEEA come from the germline V gene. CDR3 length: 17 residues. The V end was cut by 5 bases, the J end by 1 base, with 18 bases between. The CDR3 is CASSTREFSGSYNEQFF. DNA of the CDR3: TGTGCCAGCAGCACACGAGAGTTTAGCGGTTCCTACAATGAGCAGTTCTTC. Based on the CDR3 plus reference TRBV11-3 and TRBJ2-1, the full variable domain is EAGVVQSPRYKIIEKKQPVAFWCNPISGHNTLYWYLQNLGQGPELLIRYENEEAVDDSQLPKDRFSAERLKGVDSTLKIQPAELGDSAVYLCASSTREFSGSYNEQFFGPGTRLTVL.

The genes are TRBV9 and TRBJ1-2, with D maybe TRBD1 (5 bases). The germline CDR1 and CDR2 sequences are SGDLS and YYNGEE. This CDR3 region has 15 residues. V was clipped by 4 bases and J by 1 base, with 14 bases between them. DNA of the CDR3: TGTGCCAGCAGCCCAAAATGGGGGGGTAACTATGGCTACACCTTC. This translates into CASSPKWGGNYGYTF.

V usage is TRBV5-1 and J usage is TRBJ2-1, with 7 bases that match TRBD2. Trimming cost V 3 bases and J 4 bases; bases outside gene matches: 7. The CDR3 contains 15 residues. CDR1 SGHRS and CDR2 YFSETQ come from the germline V gene. CDR3 amino acids: CASSSTGGPYNEQFF. CDR3 DNA: TGCGCCAGCAGCTCGACGGGAGGCCCTTACAATGAGCAGTTCTTC.

V and J are TRBV10-3 and TRBJ2-3; D is perhaps TRBD2 (6 bases). The length of the CDR3 is 16 residues. Germline CDR1 reads ENHRY; CDR2 reads SYGVKD. V was shortened by 3 bases and J by 1 base, with 14 bases between the two germline ends. This CDR3 reads CAISEKGRGRTDTQYF. As DNA, the CDR3 is TGTGCCATCAGTGAAAAGGGGCGGGGCCGCACAGATACGCAGTATTTT.

The chain uses TRBV7-9 and TRBJ2-1; 7 bases agree with TRBD1. The CDR3 loop spans 15 amino acids. V dropped 5 bases and J dropped 2; count of bases not matched to a gene: 6. Germline V gene lookup returns CDR1 SEHNR and CDR2 FQNEAQ (reference sequence). The CDR3 reads CASSADRVAYNEQFF. Written as DNA, the CDR3 is TGTGCCAGCAGCGCAGACAGGGTTGCCTACAATGAGCAGTTCTTC. The variable domain in full, with the rest retrieved from reference TRBV7-9 and TRBJ2-1, is DTGVSQNPRHKITKRGQNVTFRCDPISEHNRLYWYRQTLGQGPEFLTYFQNEAQLEKSRLLSDRFSAERPKGSFSTLEIQRTEQGDSAMYLCASSADRVAYNEQFFGPGTRLTVL.

The chain combines TRBV6-5 with TRBJ1-1, with TRBD1 matching over 7 bases. Germline lookup yields CDR1 MNHEY and CDR2 SVGAGI. This CDR3 contains 16 residues. V shed 4 bases and J 1 base; nucleotides not matched to a gene: 9. The CDR3 sequence is CASSSTTGTENTEAFF. CDR3 nucleotide sequence: TGTGCCAGCAGTTCCACAACCGGGACAGAGAACACTGAAGCTTTCTTT.

The chain employs TRBV28 and TRBJ2-5; D is ambiguous. V was clipped by 4 bases and J by 4 bases, with 13 bases between them. This CDR3 is built from 14 residues. Germline CDR1 reads MDHEN; CDR2 reads SYDVKM. DNA for the CDR3: TGTGCCAGCAGTTCCTCCACACCCCGAGAGACCCAGTACTTC. As protein: CASSSSTPRETQYF.

V is TRBV6-5 and J is TRBJ1-5, with D possibly being TRBD1 (5 bases). Trimming took 9 bases from V and 2 from J, leaving 14 bases between them. This CDR3 is built from 14 residues. CDR1 is MNHEY and CDR2 is SVGAGI in the germline V gene. Here the CDR3 reads CASKMWGGNQPQHF. In DNA form, the CDR3 reads TGTGCCAGTAAAATGTGGGGGGGCAATCAGCCCCAGCATTTT.

A few counts support this clone. The chain has TRBV5-4 and TRBJ2-2, with D possibly being TRBD1 (6 bases). The CDR3 runs 17 residues. Trimming took 6 bases from V and 1 from J, leaving 19 bases between them. CDR1 and CDR2 (germline): SGHNT, YYREEE (reference sequence). As DNA, the CDR3 is TGTGCCAGCACCGTACTTAGCACAGGGCGGAACACCGGGGAGCTGTTTTTT. This sequence encodes CASTVLSTGRNTGELFF. Using reference TRBV5-4 and TRBJ2-2 for the parts outside the CDR3, the full variable domain is ETGVTQSPTHLIKTRGQQVTLRCSSQSGHNTVSWYQQALGQGPQFIFQYYREEENGRGNFPPRFSGLQFPNYSSELNVNALELDDSALYLCASTVLSTGRNTGELFFGEGSRLTVL.